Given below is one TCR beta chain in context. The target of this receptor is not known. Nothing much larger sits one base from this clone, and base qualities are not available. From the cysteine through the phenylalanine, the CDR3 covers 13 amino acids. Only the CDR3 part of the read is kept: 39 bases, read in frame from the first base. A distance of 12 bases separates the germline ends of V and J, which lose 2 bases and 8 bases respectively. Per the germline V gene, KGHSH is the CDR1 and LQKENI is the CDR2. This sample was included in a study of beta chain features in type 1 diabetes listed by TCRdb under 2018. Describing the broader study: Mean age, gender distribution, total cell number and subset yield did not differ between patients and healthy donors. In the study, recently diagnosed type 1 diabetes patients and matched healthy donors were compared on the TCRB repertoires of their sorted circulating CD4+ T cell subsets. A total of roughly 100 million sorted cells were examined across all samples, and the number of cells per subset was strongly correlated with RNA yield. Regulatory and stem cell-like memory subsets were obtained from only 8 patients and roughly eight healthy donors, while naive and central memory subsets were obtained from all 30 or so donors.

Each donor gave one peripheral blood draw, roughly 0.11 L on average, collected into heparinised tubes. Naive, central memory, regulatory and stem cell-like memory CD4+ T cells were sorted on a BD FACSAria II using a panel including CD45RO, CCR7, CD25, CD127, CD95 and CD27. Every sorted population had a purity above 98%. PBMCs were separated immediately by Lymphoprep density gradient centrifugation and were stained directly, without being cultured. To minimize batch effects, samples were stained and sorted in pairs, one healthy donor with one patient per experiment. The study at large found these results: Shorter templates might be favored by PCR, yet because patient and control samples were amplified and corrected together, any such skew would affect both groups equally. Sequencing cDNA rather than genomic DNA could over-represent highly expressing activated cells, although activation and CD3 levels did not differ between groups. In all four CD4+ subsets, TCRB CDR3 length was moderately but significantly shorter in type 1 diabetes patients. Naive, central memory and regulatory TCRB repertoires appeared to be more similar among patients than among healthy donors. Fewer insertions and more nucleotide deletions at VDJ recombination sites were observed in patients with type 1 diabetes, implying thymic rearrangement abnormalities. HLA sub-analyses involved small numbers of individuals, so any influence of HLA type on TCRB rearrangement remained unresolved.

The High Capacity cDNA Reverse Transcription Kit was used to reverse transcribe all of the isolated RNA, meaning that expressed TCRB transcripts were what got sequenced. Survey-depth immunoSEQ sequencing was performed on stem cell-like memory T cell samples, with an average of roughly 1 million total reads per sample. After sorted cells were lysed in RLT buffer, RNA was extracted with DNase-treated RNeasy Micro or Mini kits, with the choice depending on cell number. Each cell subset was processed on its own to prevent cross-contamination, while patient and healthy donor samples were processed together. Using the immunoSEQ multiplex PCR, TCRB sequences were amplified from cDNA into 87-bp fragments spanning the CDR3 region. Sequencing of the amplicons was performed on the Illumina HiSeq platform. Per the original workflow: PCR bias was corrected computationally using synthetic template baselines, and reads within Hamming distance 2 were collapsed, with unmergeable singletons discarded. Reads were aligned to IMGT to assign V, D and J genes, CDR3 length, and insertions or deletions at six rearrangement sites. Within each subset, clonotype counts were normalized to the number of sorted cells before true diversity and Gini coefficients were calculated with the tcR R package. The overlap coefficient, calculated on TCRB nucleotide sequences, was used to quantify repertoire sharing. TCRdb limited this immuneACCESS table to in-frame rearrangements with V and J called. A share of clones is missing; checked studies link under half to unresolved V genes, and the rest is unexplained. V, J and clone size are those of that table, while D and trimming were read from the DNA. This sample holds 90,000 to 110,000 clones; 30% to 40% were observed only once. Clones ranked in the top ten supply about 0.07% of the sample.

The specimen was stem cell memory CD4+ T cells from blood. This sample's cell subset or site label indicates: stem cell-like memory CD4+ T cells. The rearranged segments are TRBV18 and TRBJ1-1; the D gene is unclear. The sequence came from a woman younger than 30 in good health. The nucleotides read TGTGCCAGCTCACCAAGAGGTATCACGGAAGCTTTCTTT. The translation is CASSPRGITEAFF.